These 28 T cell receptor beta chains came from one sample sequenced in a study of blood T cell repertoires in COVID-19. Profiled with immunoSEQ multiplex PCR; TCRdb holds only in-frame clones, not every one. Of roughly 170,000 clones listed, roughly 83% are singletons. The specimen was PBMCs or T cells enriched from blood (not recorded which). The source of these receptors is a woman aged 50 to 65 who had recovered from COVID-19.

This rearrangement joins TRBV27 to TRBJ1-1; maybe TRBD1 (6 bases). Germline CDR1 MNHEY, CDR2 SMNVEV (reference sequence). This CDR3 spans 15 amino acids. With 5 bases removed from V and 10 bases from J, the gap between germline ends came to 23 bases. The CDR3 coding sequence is TGTGCCAGCAGTCCCTTTGGGGAAAGGGGGGGACGAGCTTTCTTT. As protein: CASSPFGERGGRAFF.

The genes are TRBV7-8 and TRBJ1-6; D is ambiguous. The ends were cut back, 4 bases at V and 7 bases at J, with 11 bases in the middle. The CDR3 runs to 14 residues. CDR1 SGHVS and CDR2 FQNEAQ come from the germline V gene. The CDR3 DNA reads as TGTGCCAGCAGCTCGCTTAGCCCCAATTCACCCCTCCACTTT. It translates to CASSSLSPNSPLHF.

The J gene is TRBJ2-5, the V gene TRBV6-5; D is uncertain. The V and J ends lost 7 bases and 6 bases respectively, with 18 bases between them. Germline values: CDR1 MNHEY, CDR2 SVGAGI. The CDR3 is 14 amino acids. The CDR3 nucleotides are TGTGCCAGCACGTCATCGGAGCGAATCAAGACCCAGTACTTC. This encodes CASTSSERIKTQYF.

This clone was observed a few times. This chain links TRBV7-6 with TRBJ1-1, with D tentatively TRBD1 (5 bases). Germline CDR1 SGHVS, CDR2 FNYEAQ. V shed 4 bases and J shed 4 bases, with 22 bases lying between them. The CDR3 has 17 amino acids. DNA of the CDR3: TGTGCCAGCAGCTCGAGACTGGGGGGGAGTAGTGGCACTGAAGCTTTCTTT. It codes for CASSSRLGGSSGTEAFF. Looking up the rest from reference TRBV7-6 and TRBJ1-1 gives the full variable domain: GAGVSQSPRYKVTKRGQDVALRCDPISGHVSLYWYRQALGQGPEFLTYFNYEAQQDKSGLPNDRFSAERPEGSISTLTIQRTEQRDSAMYRCASSSRLGGSSGTEAFFGQGTRLTVV.

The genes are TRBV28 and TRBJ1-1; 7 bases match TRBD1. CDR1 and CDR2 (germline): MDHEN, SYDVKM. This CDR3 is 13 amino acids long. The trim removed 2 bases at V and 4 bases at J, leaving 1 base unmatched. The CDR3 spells CASSLPGGTEAFF. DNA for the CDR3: TGTGCCAGCAGTTTACCAGGGGGCACTGAAGCTTTCTTT.

CDR3 DNA sequence: TGTGCCTGGGATATGAACACCGGGGAGCTGTTTTTT. Translating gives CAWDMNTGELFF. The gene calls are TRBV30 and TRBJ2-2; D unclear. The germline CDR1 and CDR2 sequences are GTSNPN and SVGIG (reference sequence). The CDR3 is 12 amino acids. Trimming removed 5 bases at V and 1 base at J, with 5 bases between. Variable domain in full (rest from reference TRBV30 and TRBJ2-2): SQTIHQWPATLVQPVGSPLSLECTVEGTSNPNLYWYRQAAGRGLQLLFYSVGIGQISSEVPQNLSASRPQDRQFILSSKKLLLSDSGFYLCAWDMNTGELFFGEGSRLTVL.

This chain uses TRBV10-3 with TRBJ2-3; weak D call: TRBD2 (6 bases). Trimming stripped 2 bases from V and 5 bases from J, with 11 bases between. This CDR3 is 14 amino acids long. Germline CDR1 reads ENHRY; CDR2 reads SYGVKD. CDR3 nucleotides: TGTGCCATCAGTGAGCACGGGGGTGGAGATACGCAGTATTTT. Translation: CAISEHGGGDTQYF.

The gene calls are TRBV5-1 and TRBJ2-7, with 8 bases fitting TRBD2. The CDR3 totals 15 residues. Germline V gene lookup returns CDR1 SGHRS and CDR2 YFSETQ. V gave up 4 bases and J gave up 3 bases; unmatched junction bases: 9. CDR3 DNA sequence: TGCGCCAGCAGCCCCCAAGCGGGAGCCCACTACGAGCAGTACGTC. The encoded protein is CASSPQAGAHYEQYV.

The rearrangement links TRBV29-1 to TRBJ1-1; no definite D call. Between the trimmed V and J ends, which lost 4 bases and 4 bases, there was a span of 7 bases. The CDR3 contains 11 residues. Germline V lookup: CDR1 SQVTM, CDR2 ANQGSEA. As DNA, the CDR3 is TGCAGCGTTGTGTGGAGCACTGAAGCTTTCTTT. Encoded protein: CSVVWSTEAFF.

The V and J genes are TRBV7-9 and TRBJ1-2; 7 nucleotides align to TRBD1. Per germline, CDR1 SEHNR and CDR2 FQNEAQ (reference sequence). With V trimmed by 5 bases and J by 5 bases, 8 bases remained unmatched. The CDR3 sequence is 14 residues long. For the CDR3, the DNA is TGTGCCAGCAGCCGTTCCGGGACAGAATATGGCTACACCTTC. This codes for CASSRSGTEYGYTF.

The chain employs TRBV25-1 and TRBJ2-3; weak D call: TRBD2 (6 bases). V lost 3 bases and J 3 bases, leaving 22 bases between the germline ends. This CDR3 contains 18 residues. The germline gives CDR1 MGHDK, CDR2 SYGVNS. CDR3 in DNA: TGTGCCAGCAGTGACCCAGAAGGAGCTAGCGTGTTTACAGATACGCAGTATTTT. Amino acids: CASSDPEGASVFTDTQYF.

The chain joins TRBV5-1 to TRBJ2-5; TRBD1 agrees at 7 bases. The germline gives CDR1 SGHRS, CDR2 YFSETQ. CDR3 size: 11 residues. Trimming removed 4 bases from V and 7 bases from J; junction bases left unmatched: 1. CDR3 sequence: CASSGDRTQYF. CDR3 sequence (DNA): TGCGCCAGCAGCGGGGACAGGACCCAGTACTTC.

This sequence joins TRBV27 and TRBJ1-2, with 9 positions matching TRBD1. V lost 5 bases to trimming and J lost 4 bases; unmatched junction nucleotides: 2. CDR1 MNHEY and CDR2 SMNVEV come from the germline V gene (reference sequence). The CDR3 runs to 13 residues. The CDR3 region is CASSPGQGYGYTF. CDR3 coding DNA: TGTGCCAGCAGTCCGGGACAGGGCTATGGCTACACCTTC.

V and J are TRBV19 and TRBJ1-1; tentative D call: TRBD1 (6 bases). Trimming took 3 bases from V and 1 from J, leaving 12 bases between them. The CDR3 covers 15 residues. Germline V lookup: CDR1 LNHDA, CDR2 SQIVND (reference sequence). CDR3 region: CASSINPGQNTEAFF. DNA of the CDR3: TGTGCCAGTAGTATTAATCCGGGACAGAACACTGAAGCTTTCTTT.

The CDR3 region is CASSRRSEQNTEAFF. The CDR3 nucleotides are TGTGCCAGCAGCCGGAGGTCCGAACAGAACACTGAAGCTTTCTTT. The chain joins TRBV27 to TRBJ1-1, with D unresolved. Trimming pared 6 bases from V and 1 base from J, leaving 15 bases between. Germline CDR1 and CDR2: MNHEY and SMNVEV (reference sequence). This CDR3 region has 15 residues.

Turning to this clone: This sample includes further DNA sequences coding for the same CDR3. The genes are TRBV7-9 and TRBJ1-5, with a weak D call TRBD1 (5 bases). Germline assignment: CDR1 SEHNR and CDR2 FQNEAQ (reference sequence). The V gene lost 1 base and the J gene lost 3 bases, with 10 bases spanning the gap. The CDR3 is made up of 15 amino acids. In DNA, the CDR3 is TGTGCCAGCAGCTTAGGTCAGGGAAACAATCAGCCCCAGCATTTT. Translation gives CASSLGQGNNQPQHF.

The CDR3 DNA reads TGTGCCAGCAGGTCCGACAGGGCTTCCACTAGGTATGGCTACACCTTC. This translates into CASRSDRASTRYGYTF. This chain joins TRBV27 and TRBJ1-2; 7 positions match TRBD1. Germline trimming cut 6 bases from V and 5 bases from J; bases unmatched to any gene: 15. This CDR3 is built from 16 residues. Germline CDR1 is MNHEY and CDR2 is SMNVEV (reference sequence).

DNA for the CDR3: TGTGCCAGCAGCTCTACAGGGGAAGTCCTCCACTTT. Residues: CASSSTGEVLHF. This rearrangement joins TRBV5-5 to TRBJ1-6; 7 bases fit TRBD1. Germline V gene data show CDR1 as SGHKS and CDR2 as YYEKEE (reference sequence). Trimming at V came to 3 bases and at J to 15 bases, leaving 6 bases not matched to a gene. The CDR3 is 12 amino acids. Full variable domain (outside the CDR3, taken from reference TRBV5-5 and TRBJ1-6): DAGVTQSPTHLIKTRGQQVTLRCSPISGHKSVSWYQQVLGQGPQFIFQYYEKEERGRGNFPDRFSARQFPNYSSELNVNALLLGDSALYLCASSSTGEVLHFGNGTRLTVT.

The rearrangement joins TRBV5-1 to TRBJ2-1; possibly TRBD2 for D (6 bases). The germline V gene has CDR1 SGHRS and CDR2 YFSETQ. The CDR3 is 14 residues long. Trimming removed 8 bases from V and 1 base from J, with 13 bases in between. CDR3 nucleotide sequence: TGCGCCAGTAGCGAGGACTATTCCTACAATGAGCAGTTCTTC. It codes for CASSEDYSYNEQFF.

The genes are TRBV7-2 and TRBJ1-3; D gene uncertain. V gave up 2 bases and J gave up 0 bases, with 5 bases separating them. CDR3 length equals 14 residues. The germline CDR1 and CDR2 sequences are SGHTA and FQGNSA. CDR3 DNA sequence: TGTGCCAGCAGCTTACAGGACTCTGGAAACACCATATATTTT. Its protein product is CASSLQDSGNTIYF.

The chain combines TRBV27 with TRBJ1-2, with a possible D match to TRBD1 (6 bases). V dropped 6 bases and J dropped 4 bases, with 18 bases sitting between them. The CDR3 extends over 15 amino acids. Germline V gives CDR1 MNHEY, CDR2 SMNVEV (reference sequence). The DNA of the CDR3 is TGTGCCAGCAGAGGGGGTTCTTCCTACGTCTATGGCTACACCTTC. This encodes CASRGGSSYVYGYTF.

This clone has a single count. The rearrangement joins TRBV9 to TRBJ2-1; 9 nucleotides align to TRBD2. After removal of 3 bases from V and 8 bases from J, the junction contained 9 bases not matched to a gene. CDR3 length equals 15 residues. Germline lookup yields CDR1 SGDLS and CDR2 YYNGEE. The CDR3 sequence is CASSGASGNGDEQFF. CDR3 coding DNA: TGTGCCAGCAGCGGAGCTAGCGGGAATGGGGATGAGCAGTTCTTC. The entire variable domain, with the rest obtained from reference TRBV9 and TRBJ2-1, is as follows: DSGVTQTPKHLITATGQRVTLRCSPRSGDLSVYWYQQSLDQGLQFLIQYYNGEERAKGNILERFSAQQFPDLHSELNLSSLELGDSALYFCASSGASGNGDEQFFGPGTRLTVL.

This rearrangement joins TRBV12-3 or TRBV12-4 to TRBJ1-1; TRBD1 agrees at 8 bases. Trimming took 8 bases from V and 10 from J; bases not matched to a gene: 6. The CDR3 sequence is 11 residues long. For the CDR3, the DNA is TGTGCCAGCCGCAGGGGGCAAGGAGCTTTCTTT. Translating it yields CASRRGQGAFF.

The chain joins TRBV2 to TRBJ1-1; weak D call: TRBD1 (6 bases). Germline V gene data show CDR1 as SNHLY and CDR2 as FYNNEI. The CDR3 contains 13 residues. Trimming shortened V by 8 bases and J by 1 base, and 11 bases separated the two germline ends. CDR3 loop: CASGGHPNTEAFF. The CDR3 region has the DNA TGTGCCAGCGGGGGACACCCGAACACTGAAGCTTTCTTT.

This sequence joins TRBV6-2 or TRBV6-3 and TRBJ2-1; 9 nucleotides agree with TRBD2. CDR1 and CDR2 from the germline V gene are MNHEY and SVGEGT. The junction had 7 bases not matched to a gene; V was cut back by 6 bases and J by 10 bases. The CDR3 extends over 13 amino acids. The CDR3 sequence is CASSWGLASEQFF. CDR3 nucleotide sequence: TGTGCCAGCAGCTGGGGACTAGCCAGCGAGCAGTTCTTC.

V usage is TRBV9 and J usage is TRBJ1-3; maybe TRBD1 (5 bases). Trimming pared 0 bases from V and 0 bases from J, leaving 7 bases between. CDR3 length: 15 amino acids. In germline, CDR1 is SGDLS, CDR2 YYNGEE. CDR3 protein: CASSVGDSSGNTIYF. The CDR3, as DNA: TGTGCCAGCAGCGTAGGCGACAGCTCTGGAAACACCATATATTTT. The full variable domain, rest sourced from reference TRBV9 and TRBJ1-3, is DSGVTQTPKHLITATGQRVTLRCSPRSGDLSVYWYQQSLDQGLQFLIQYYNGEERAKGNILERFSAQQFPDLHSELNLSSLELGDSALYFCASSVGDSSGNTIYFGEGSWLTVV.

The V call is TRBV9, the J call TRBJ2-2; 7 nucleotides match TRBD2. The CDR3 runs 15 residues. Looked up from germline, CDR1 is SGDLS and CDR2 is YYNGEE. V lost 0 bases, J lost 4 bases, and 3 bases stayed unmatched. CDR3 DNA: TGTGCCAGCAGCGTAGTTGGGGAGGGCACCGGGGAGCTGTTTTTT. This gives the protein CASSVVGEGTGELFF.

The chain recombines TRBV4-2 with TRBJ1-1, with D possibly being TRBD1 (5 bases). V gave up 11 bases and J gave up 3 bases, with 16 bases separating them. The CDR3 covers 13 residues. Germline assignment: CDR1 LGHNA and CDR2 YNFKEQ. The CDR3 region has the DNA TGTGCCGCGGCAGGGCGGCTTGACACTGAAGCTTTCTTT. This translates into CAAAGRLDTEAFF.